The subject of this entry is one TCR beta chain. This sample stems from a study of blood T cell repertoires in COVID-19. The overall study: The United States, Italy and Spain provided the acute and convalescent COVID-19 samples. PBMCs, B-cell-depleted T cells, or T cells provided the cDNA or gDNA that made up the material.

The protocol was immunoSEQ multiplex PCR, while the TCRdb copy is restricted to in-frame clones and leaves out a portion. Altogether approximately 390,000 clones are present, nearly 90% being singletons, with the ten largest covering about 7%. CDR3 length: 15 amino acids. Germline-derived CDR1 and CDR2 are MDHEN and SYDVKM. V dropped 5 bases and J dropped 3; count of bases not matched to a gene: 5. Sequencing used peripheral blood. The sequence was obtained from a man aged 18 to 30 with active or convalescent COVID-19. The chain uses TRBV28 and TRBJ1-3; TRBD1 matches at 9 bases. The CDR3 coding sequence is TGTGCCAGCAGTCCTTGGACAGGGGTTGGAAACACCATATATTTT. It codes for CASSPWTGVGNTIYF. Looking up the rest from reference TRBV28 and TRBJ1-3 gives the full variable domain: DVKVTQSSRYLVKRTGEKVFLECVQDMDHENMFWYRQDPGLGLRLIYFSYDVKMKEKGDIPEGYSVSREKKERFSLILESASTNQTSMYLCASSPWTGVGNTIYFGEGSWLTVV.